This record concerns one T cell receptor beta chain sequence. The antigen is undetermined. The 5'RACE method, run with constant-segment primers, produced TCR alpha and TCR beta cDNA libraries (carrying sample barcodes and UMIs). Each CDR3 protein gets one entry after TCRdb re-called the 5' RACE reads with MiXCR. The sample includes roughly 250,000 distinct CDR3 sequences, about a sixth of them seen just once. This sample was taken from a study of T-cell memory formation after mild COVID-19. Study information: In these data, TCR clusters were largely donor specific. Study-wide points: Largely, contracting CD4+ clones fell within CM and EM, and contracting CD8+ clones within EMRA. Some clones that responded turned up in pre-infection memory, which suggests that cross-reactive memory joined in.

The V and J ends lost 6 bases and 2 bases respectively, with 11 bases between them. Germline V gives CDR1 MNHNS, CDR2 SASEGT. The CDR3 contains 13 residues. This chain uses TRBV6-1 with TRBJ2-7, with a weak D call TRBD2 (6 bases). This receptor was identified in a man younger than 30 who had mild COVID-19 (a few samples of this study predate the infection). Cell type and time point are not known. The material sequenced was PBMCs or a T cell subset sorted from them (not recorded which). The CDR3 DNA sequence: TGTGCCAGCAGCGGCGGGGTCGCCTACGAGCAGTACGTC. The encoded protein is CASSGGVAYEQYV.